Listed here are 23 T cell receptor beta chains from one sample, sequenced in a study of neoadjuvant anti-PD-1 for oral cavity cancer. Here immunoSEQ multiplex PCR was the method, and the copy in TCRdb shows in-frame clones only, minus some. The sample yields 50,000 to 65,000 clones, 65% to 80% seen once. Sequences were derived from PBMCs, sampled before nivolumab (anti-PD-1) treatment. The receptor source for this set is a person aged 35 to 85 with oral cavity squamous cell carcinoma.

The chain joins TRBV9 to TRBJ2-7; 10 positions agree with TRBD2. The CDR3 has 15 residues. V shed 4 bases and J 4 bases; nucleotides not matched to a gene: 8. Per germline, CDR1 SGDLS and CDR2 YYNGEE. The CDR3 nucleotides are TGTGCCAGCAGCCCTCGGACAGCGGGAGGGTACGAGCAGTACTTC. This translates into CASSPRTAGGYEQYF.

The rearrangement uses TRBV18 and TRBJ1-3, with D possibly matching TRBD1 (6 bases). Per the germline V gene, CDR1 is KGHSH and CDR2 is LQKENI. V dropped 0 bases and J dropped 0 bases, with 9 bases sitting between them. This CDR3 has 16 residues. CDR3 region: CASSPPGASSGNTIYF. The CDR3 nucleotides read TGTGCCAGCTCACCACCGGGGGCGAGCTCTGGAAACACCATATATTTT. Complete variable domain (other parts from reference TRBV18 and TRBJ1-3): NAGVMQNPRHLVRRRGQEARLRCSPMKGHSHVYWYRQLPEEGLKFMVYLQKENIIDESGMPKERFSAEFPKEGPSILRIQQVVRGDSAAYFCASSPPGASSGNTIYFGEGSWLTVV.

The rearrangement links TRBV5-6 to TRBJ2-7, with D possibly TRBD1 on 5 matching bases. CDR1 and CDR2 (germline): SGHDT, YYEEEE. The CDR3 has 13 residues. V shed 1 base and J shed 2 bases, with 7 bases lying between them. The CDR3, as DNA: TGTGCCAGCAGCTTGACAGGTACCTACGAGCAGTACTTC. It is translated as CASSLTGTYEQYF.

V and J are TRBV10-2 and TRBJ2-7; D is uncertain. Germline CDR1 is WSHSY and CDR2 is SAAADI. Trimming stripped 4 bases from V and 1 base from J, with 8 bases between. The CDR3 is 13 residues long. As DNA, the CDR3 is TGCGCCAGCAGTGCCAGGAATTCCTACGAGCAGTACTTC. This codes for CASSARNSYEQYF.

V is TRBV6-4 and J is TRBJ2-2; a possible D gene is TRBD2 (6 bases). Per the germline V gene, CDR1 is MRHNA and CDR2 is SNTAGT. The CDR3 is 15 amino acids. Trimming shortened V by 8 bases and J by 4 bases, and 17 bases separated the two germline ends. In nucleotides, the CDR3 is TGTGCCAGCGTCGTATCGGGGGAGCCCACCGGGGAGCTGTTTTTT. It is translated as CASVVSGEPTGELFF.

This clone was picked up a small number of times. The CDR3, as DNA: TGTGCCAGCAGTTTACTGGGACCTCGGGGCACCGGGGAGCTGTTTTTT. Its translation is CASSLLGPRGTGELFF. The chain joins TRBV27 to TRBJ2-2; possibly TRBD1 or TRBD2 for D (5 bases each). Trimming shortened V by 2 bases and J by 4 bases, and 14 bases separated the two germline ends. This CDR3 comprises 16 residues. The germline gives CDR1 MNHEY, CDR2 SMNVEV (reference sequence).

The chain is built from TRBV11-2 and TRBJ1-2; D call uncertain. CDR1 SGHAT and CDR2 FQNNGV come from the germline V gene. The CDR3 loop spans 13 amino acids. Trimming removed 5 bases at V and 8 bases at J, with 15 bases between. In nucleotides, the CDR3 is TGTGCCAGCAGCCCCCAGACGGGTTCGGGCTACACCTTC. The encoded protein is CASSPQTGSGYTF.

The chain is built from TRBV29-1 and TRBJ1-2, with unresolved D. The CDR3 sequence is 12 residues long. Germline CDR1 and CDR2: SQVTM and ANQGSEA. The V gene lost 6 bases and the J gene lost 6 bases, with 14 bases spanning the gap. The CDR3 DNA is TGCAGCGTCGCCGGTTTAAGAGATGGCTACACCTTC. Translation: CSVAGLRDGYTF.

The gene calls are TRBV30 and TRBJ1-4, with TRBD1 identical over 8 bases. There are 14 residues in the CDR3. The germline gives CDR1 GTSNPN, CDR2 SVGIG (reference sequence). V gave up 2 bases and J gave up 8 bases; unmatched junction bases: 7. As DNA, the CDR3 is TGTGCCTGGAGTAGGACAGGGCAGGAAGAAAAACTGTTTTTT. This translates into CAWSRTGQEEKLFF.

The chain links TRBV5-5 to TRBJ1-5; possible D gene TRBD1, 5 bases. The germline CDR1 and CDR2 sequences are SGHKS and YYEKEE (reference sequence). The V and J ends lost 4 bases and 2 bases respectively, with 13 bases between them. This CDR3 has 15 amino acids. The CDR3 nucleotides are TGTGCCAGCAGCGTCGATCACAGGCGCAATCAGCCCCAGCATTTT. This encodes CASSVDHRRNQPQHF.

This chain uses TRBV5-4 with TRBJ2-1; 10 nucleotides line up with TRBD2. CDR1 and CDR2 from the germline V gene are SGHNT and YYREEE (reference sequence). The CDR3 runs 15 residues. V was clipped by 1 base and J by 5 bases; unmatched bases: 3. The CDR3 nucleotides are TGTGCCAGCAGCTTGTCTAGCGGGAGCCACAATGAGCAGTTCTTC. Translation: CASSLSSGSHNEQFF.

The genes are TRBV7-9 and TRBJ1-3; TRBD1 is a possible D gene (5 bases). CDR3 length equals 14 residues. V was pared by 6 bases and J by 3 bases, with 12 bases between. Germline lookup yields CDR1 SEHNR and CDR2 FQNEAQ (reference sequence). The CDR3 DNA is TGTGCCAGCAGAGAGCCGGGACGTGGAAACACCATATATTTT. Residues: CASREPGRGNTIYF.

The genes are TRBV5-4 and TRBJ2-7; D is possibly TRBD1 or TRBD2 (5 bases each). This CDR3 is built from 14 residues. Looked up from germline, CDR1 is SGHNT and CDR2 is YYREEE (reference sequence). V was cut by 6 bases and J by 0 bases, with 13 bases left in between. Here the CDR3 reads CASTPGTASYEQYF. The CDR3 DNA reads TGTGCCAGCACCCCCGGGACGGCCTCCTACGAGCAGTACTTC.

The rearrangement links TRBV19 to TRBJ2-7; D tentatively reads TRBD1 or TRBD2 (6 bases each). The CDR3 sequence is 15 residues long. The ends were cut back, 9 bases at V and 2 bases at J, with 20 bases in the middle. Germline CDR1 is LNHDA and CDR2 is SQIVND (reference sequence). In nucleotides, the CDR3 is TGTGCCAGCCGCCGGGGGCCGGAACCTACCTACGAGCAGTACTTC. Its protein is CASRRGPEPTYEQYF.

The genes are TRBV6-5 and TRBJ1-5; tentative D call: TRBD1 (6 bases). V was pared by 5 bases and J by 10 bases, with 21 bases between. The CDR3 contains 15 residues. Germline V gene lookup returns CDR1 MNHEY and CDR2 SVGAGI. As DNA, the CDR3 is TGTGCCAGCAGTAAACAACCCCCGGACAGTTTCCCCCAGCATTTT. It is translated as CASSKQPPDSFPQHF.

The chain employs TRBV15 and TRBJ1-4, with D possibly being TRBD1 (5 bases). CDR1 and CDR2 (germline): LNHNV, YYDKDF (reference sequence). This CDR3 comprises 16 residues. V was pared by 0 bases and J by 10 bases, with 18 bases between. CDR3 region: CATSRDGGTALGKLFF. CDR3 DNA sequence: TGTGCCACCAGCAGAGATGGGGGGACGGCTTTAGGAAAACTGTTTTTT.

The V gene is TRBV10-2, the J gene TRBJ2-1; TRBD2 matches at 13 bases. With V trimmed by 7 bases and J by 8 bases, 14 bases remained unmatched. The CDR3 runs to 17 residues. Germline CDR1 is WSHSY and CDR2 is SAAADI. The CDR3 DNA is TGCGCCAGCATGGGGGGAACTAGCGGGAGGGCCAGGTATGAGCAGTTCTTC. Translating gives CASMGGTSGRARYEQFF.

This rearrangement joins TRBV27 to TRBJ2-2; the match to TRBD2 covers 9 bases. Losses at the gene ends were 7 bases for V and 5 bases for J; bases not matched to a gene: 5. CDR1 and CDR2 from the germline V gene are MNHEY and SMNVEV (reference sequence). This CDR3 has 14 residues. CDR3 in DNA: TGTGCCAGCAAAGGACTAGCGCAAACCGGGGAGCTGTTTTTT. Translating gives CASKGLAQTGELFF.

V gene TRBV6-5 combines with J gene TRBJ1-2, with D unclear. The CDR3 spans 15 residues. Germline V gene data show CDR1 as MNHEY and CDR2 as SVGAGI. The ends were cut back, 0 bases at V and 7 bases at J, with 15 bases in the middle. In nucleotides, the CDR3 is TGTGCCAGCAGTTACTCGGCGGGGAAGAGGTTTGGCTACACCTTC. It yields the protein CASSYSAGKRFGYTF.

The gene calls are TRBV5-1 and TRBJ2-2; D possibly corresponds to TRBD2 (5 bases). The CDR3 loop spans 13 amino acids. Deletions cut 3 bases from V and 7 bases from J, with 10 bases between. Germline V gene data show CDR1 as SGHRS and CDR2 as YFSETQ. Here the CDR3 reads CASSSDLGGELFF. The CDR3 DNA sequence: TGCGCCAGCAGCTCGGACTTGGGCGGGGAGCTGTTTTTT. Full variable domain (rest looked up from reference TRBV5-1 and TRBJ2-2): KAGVTQTPRYLIKTRGQQVTLSCSPISGHRSVSWYQQTPGQGLQFLFEYFSETQRNKGNFPGRFSGRQFSNSRSEMNVSTLELGDSALYLCASSSDLGGELFFGEGSRLTVL.

The table lists this clone with a count of one. This chain uses TRBV29-1 with TRBJ2-7; D is possibly TRBD1 (6 bases). This CDR3 has 13 amino acids. Between the trimmed V and J ends, which lost 5 bases and 3 bases, there was a span of 14 bases. CDR1 SQVTM and CDR2 ANQGSEA come from the germline V gene. In DNA form, the CDR3 reads TGCAGCGTTCGGCAGGGGTATGGCTACGAGCAGTACTTC. It translates to CSVRQGYGYEQYF.

The chain combines TRBV11-1 with TRBJ1-1, with D perhaps matching TRBD1 (5 bases). The CDR3 runs to 15 residues. Between the trimmed V and J ends, which lost 1 base and 8 bases, there was a span of 17 bases. Germline V gives CDR1 SGHAT, CDR2 FQDESV (reference sequence). The DNA for the CDR3 is TGTGCCAGCAGCTTAGACCGGGACCGTTTCACCGAAGCTTTCTTT. Translating it yields CASSLDRDRFTEAFF.

The V call is TRBV2, the J call TRBJ1-2, with a possible D match to TRBD1 (5 bases). Germline V lookup: CDR1 SNHLY, CDR2 FYNNEI. This CDR3 is 15 amino acids long. Trimming took 1 base from V and 2 from J, leaving 11 bases between them. CDR3 in DNA: TGTGCCAGCAGTGAAGGGTCTGGGACGAACTATGGCTACACCTTC. It is translated as CASSEGSGTNYGYTF.